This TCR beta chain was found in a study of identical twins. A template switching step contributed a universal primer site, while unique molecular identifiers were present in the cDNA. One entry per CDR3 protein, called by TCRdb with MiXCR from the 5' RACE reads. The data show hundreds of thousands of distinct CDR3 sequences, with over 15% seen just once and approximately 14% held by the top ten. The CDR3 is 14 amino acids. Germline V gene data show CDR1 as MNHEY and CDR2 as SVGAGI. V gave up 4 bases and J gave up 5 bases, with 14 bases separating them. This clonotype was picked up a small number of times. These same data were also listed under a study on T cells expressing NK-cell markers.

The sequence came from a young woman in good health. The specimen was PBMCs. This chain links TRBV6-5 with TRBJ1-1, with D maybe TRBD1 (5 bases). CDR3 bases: TGTGCCAGCAGTTCCCCGGGGCGAGGGACTGAAGCTTTCTTT. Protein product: CASSSPGRGTEAFF.